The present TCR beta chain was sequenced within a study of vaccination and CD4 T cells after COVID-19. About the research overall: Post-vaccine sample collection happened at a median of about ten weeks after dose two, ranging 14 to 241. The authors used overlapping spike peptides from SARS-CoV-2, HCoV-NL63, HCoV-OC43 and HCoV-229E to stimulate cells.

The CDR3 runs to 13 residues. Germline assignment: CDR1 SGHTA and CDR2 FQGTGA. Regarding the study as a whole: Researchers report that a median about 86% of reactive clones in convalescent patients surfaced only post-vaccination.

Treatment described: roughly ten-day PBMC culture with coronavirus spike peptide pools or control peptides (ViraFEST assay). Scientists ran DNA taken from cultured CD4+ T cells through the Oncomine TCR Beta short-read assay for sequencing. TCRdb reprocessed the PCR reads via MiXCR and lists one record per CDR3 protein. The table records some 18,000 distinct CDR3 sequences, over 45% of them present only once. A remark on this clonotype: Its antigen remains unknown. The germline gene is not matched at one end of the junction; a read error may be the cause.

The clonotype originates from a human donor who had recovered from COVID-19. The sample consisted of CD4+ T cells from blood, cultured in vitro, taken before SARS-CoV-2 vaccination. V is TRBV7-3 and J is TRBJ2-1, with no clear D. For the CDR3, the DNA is TGTGCCAGCAGCTCAATGTCCTCCAATGAGCAGTTCTTC. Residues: CASSSMSSNEQFF.